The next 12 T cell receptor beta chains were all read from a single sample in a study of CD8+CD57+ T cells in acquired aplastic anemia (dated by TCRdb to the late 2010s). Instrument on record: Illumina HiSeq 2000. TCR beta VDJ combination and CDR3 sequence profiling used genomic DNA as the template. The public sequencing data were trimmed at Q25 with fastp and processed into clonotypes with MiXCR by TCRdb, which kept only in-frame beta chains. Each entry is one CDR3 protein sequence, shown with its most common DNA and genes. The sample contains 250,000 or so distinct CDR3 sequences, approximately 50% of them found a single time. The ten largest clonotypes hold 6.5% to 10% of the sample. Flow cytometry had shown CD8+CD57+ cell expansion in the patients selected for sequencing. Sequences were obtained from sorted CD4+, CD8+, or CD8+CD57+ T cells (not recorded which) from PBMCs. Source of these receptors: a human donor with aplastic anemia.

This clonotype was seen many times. The CDR3 bases are TGTGCCAGCCAGTACACCGGGGAGCTGTTTTTT. Translating it yields CASQYTGELFF. The chain carries TRBV2 and TRBJ2-2; D gene unclear. V shed 8 bases and J shed 3 bases, with 4 bases lying between them. The CDR3 extends over 11 amino acids. Germline assignment: CDR1 SNHLY and CDR2 FYNNEI.

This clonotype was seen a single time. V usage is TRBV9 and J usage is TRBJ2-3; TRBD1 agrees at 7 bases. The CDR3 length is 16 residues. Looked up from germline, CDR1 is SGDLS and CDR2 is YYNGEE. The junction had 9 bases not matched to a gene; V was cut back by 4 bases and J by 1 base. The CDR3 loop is CASSPRQGVGTDTQYF. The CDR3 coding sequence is TGTGCCAGCAGCCCCCGGCAGGGGGTGGGCACAGATACGCAGTATTTT.

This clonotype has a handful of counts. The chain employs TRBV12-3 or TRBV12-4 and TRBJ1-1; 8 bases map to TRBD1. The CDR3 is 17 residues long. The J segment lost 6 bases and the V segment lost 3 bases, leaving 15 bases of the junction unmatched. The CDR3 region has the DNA TGTGCCAGCAGTTTTTTTCCGAACCAATTCAGGGGGCCTGAAGCTTTCTTT. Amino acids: CASSFFPNQFRGPEAFF.

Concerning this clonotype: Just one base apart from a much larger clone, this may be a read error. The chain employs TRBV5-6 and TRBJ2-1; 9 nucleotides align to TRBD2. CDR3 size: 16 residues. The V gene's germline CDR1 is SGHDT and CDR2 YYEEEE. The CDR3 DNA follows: TGTGCCAGCAGCTTGGGCGGGGGGGCCTCCTACAATGAGCAGCTCTTC. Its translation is CASSLGGGASYNEQLF.

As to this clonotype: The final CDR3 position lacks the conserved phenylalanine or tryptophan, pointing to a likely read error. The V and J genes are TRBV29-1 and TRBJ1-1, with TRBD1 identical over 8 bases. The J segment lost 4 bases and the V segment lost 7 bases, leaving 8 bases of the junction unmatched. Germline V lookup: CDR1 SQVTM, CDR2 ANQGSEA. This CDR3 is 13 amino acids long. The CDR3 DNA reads TGCAGCGCCGCGACAGGGGAGGGCACTGAAGCTTTCTCT. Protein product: CSAATGEGTEAFS.

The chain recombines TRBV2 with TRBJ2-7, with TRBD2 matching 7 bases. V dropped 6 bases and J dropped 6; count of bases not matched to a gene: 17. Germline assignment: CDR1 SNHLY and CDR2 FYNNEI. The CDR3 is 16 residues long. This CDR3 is CASSLGGGNMEFEQYF. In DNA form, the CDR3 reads TGTGCCAGCAGCCTGGGGGGGGGGAACATGGAATTCGAGCAGTACTTC.

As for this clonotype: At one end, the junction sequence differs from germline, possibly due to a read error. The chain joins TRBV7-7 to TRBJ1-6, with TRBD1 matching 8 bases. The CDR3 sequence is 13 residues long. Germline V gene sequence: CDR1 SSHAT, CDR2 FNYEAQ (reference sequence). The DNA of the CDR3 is TGTGCTAGCAGCCCGGACAGGGATTCACCCCTCCACTTT. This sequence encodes CASSPDRDSPLHF.

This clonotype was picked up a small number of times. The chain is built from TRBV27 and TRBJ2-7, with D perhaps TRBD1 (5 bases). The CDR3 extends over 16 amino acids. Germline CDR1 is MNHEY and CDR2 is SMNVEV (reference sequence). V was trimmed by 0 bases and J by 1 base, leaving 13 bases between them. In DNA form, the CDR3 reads TGTGCCAGCAGTTTATCATACGGCACAGGATCCTACGAGCAGTACTTC. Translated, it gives CASSLSYGTGSYEQYF.

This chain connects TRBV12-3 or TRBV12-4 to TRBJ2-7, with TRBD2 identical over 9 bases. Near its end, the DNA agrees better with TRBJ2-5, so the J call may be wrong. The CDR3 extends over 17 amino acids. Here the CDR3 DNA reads TGTGCCAGCAGTTTAGGAGGGGGGCTAGCGGGACAAGAGACCCAGTACTTC. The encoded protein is CASSLGGGLAGQETQYF.

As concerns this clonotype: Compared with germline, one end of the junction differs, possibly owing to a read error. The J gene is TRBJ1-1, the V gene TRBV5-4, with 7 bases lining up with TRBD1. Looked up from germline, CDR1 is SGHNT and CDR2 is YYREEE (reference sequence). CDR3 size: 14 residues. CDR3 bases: TGTGCCAGCAACTTGGGCCGGGACAGTAAAGCAGCTTTCTTT. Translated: CASNLGRDSKAAFF.

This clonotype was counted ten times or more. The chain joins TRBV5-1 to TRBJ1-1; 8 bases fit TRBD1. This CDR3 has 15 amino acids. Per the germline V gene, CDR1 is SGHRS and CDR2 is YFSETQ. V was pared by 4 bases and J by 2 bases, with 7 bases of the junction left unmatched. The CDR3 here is CASSIRTGPNTEAFF. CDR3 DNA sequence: TGCGCCAGCAGCATACGGACAGGGCCTAACACTGAAGCTTTCTTT.

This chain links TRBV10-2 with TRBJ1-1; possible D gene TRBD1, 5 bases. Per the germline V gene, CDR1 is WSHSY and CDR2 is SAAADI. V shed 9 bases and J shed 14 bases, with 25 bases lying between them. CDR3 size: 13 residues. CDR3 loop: CARSDNMNTGAFF. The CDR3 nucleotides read TGCGCCAGATCGGACAACATGAACACTGGAGCCTTCTTT.